This TCR beta chain is drawn from a study of CD8+ T cells in alopecia areata. General study points: Higher clonality than in normal scalp was seen in lesional scalp, especially alopecia totalis/universalis. Scalp sample sequencing also detects resident alphabeta T cells of normal skin.

Trimming left V 1 base short and J 0 bases short, with 13 bases between. The CDR3 has 15 amino acids. Germline V gene lookup returns CDR1 GTSNPN and CDR2 SVGIG (reference sequence). Specimens obtained from alopecia areata patients comprised lesional scalp punch biopsies and peripheral blood. RNA, once extracted, was reverse transcribed into cDNA for use as the sequencing template. Repertoires were generated with immunoSEQ multiplex PCR, while TCRdb's copy carries only in-frame clones and drops some. The sample carries about 12,000 clones, about 56% recorded once. Regarding this clone: Its antigen is not known.

Sequencing input: skin. The source is a human donor with alopecia areata. This chain uses TRBV30 with TRBJ2-7; TRBD2 might be the D (5 bases). The CDR3 is CAWSGRFANSYEQYF. CDR3 in DNA: TGTGCCTGGAGTGGGAGGTTTGCCAACTCCTACGAGCAGTACTTC.